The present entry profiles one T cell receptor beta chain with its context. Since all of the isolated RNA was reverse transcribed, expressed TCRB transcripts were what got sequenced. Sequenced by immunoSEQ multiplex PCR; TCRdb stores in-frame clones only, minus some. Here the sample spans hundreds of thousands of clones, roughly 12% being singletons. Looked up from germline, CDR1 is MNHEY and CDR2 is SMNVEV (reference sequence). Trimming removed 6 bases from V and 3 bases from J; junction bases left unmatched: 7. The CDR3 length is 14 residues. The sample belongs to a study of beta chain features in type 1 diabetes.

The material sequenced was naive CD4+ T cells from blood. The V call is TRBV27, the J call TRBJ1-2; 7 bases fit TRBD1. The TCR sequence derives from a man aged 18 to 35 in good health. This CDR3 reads CASSGDRRYYGYTF. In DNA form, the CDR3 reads TGTGCCAGCAGCGGGGACAGACGATACTATGGCTACACCTTC.